The next 2 T cell receptor beta chains were all read from a single sample in a study of technical replicates of blood from a few donors. Profiling relied on immunoSEQ multiplex PCR, and the TCRdb table lists in-frame clones only, not all of them. The table records approximately 79,000 clones, 90% to 95% of them present only once. The specimen sequenced was T cells isolated from PBMCs. The receptor source for this set is a human donor in good health.

J is TRBJ1-1 and V is TRBV5-8, with D perhaps TRBD1 (5 bases). The ends were cut back, 4 bases at V and 5 bases at J, with 15 bases in the middle. Germline V gene data show CDR1 as SGHTS and CDR2 as YDEGEE. The CDR3 sequence is 14 residues long. The CDR3 DNA reads TGTGCCAGCAGCCGAGGGTGGGGGGGGACTGAAGCTTTCTTT. This sequence encodes CASSRGWGGTEAFF. The full variable domain, rest sourced from reference TRBV5-8 and TRBJ1-1, is EAGVTQSPTHLIKTRGQQATLRCSPISGHTSVYWYQQALGLGLQFLLWYDEGEERNRGNFPPRFSGRQFPNYSSELNVNALELEDSALYLCASSRGWGGTEAFFGQGTRLTVV.

This clone was detected only a few times. The sample has other DNA sequences that encode this CDR3 too. This sequence joins TRBV6-5 and TRBJ2-4, with D uncertain. The ends were cut back, 2 bases at V and 6 bases at J, with 8 bases in the middle. The CDR3 has 13 residues. The germline gives CDR1 MNHEY, CDR2 SVGAGI. As DNA, the CDR3 is TGTGCCAGCAGTTACGACCGCGGAAACATTCAGTACTTC. The encoded protein is CASSYDRGNIQYF.